This T cell receptor (beta chain) was sequenced for a study of OX40 agonist ivuxolimab in advanced cancers. Study-level background: Patients in the trial were receiving intravenous ivuxolimab every 2 weeks, at doses of 0.01 to 10 mg/kg. Two patients with cutaneous melanoma and one with hepatocellular carcinoma, three in total, showed partial responses. Findings and caveats of the study: Blood T cells, both CD4+ and CD8+, expanded clonally by week 6 at 0.1 to 3.0 mg/kg.

Some clones are missing from TCRdb's copy, which holds only in-frame ones; the method was immunoSEQ multiplex PCR. The repertoire holds 40,000 to 55,000 clones, with 90% to 95% as singletons. On this clone itself: Its target is unknown.

Trimming cost V 7 bases and J 6 bases; bases outside gene matches: 8. CDR1 is SQVTM and CDR2 is ANQGSEA in the germline V gene. The CDR3 covers 14 residues. Sequenced here: CD4+ or CD8+ T cells sorted from blood, sampled in a trial of the OX40 agonist ivuxolimab. The gene calls are TRBV29-1 and TRBJ2-1, with 11 positions matching TRBD2. The receptor's source is an adult with an advanced solid tumor such as melanoma, head and neck, liver or kidney cancer. This CDR3 is CSAPIGLAGNEQFF. The DNA of the CDR3 is TGCAGCGCTCCCATAGGACTAGCGGGCAATGAGCAGTTCTTC.